This T cell receptor (beta chain) stems from a study of blood T cell repertoires in COVID-19. Original processing notes: How many nucleated cells were present was estimated from reference gene primer amplification. Only in-frame clones appear in the TCRdb table, and some are missing; sequencing was by immunoSEQ multiplex PCR. V and J calls and clone size come straight from that table; D and trimming were deduced from the DNA. The sample has more than 250,000 clones, 88% seen once. Germline values: CDR1 MNHNY, CDR2 SVGAGI (reference sequence). This CDR3 is built from 14 residues. Unmatched junction bases numbered 5, after V lost 6 bases and J lost 4 bases.

Sequencing used peripheral blood. The chain joins TRBV6-6 to TRBJ2-3, with 9 bases that match TRBD1. This receptor was taken from a woman aged 25 to 39 with COVID-19, enrolled during active disease. The CDR3 sequence is CASRRTGEADTQYF. CDR3 nucleotide sequence: TGTGCCAGCAGGCGGACAGGGGAGGCAGATACGCAGTATTTT.